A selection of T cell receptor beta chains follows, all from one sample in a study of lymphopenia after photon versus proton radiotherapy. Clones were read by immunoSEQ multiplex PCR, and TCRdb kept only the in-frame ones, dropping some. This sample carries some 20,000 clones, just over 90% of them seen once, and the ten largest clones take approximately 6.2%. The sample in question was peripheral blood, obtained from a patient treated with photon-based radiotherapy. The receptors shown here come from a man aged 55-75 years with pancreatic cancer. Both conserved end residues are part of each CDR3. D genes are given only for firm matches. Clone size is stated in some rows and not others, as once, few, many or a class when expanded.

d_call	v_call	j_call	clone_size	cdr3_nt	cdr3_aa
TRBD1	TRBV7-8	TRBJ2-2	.	TGTGCCAGCAGCTTGACAGGGGGCAGGGGGGAGCTGTTTTTT	CASSLTGGRGELFF
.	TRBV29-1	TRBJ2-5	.	TGCAGCGTTGCCGGCTTAGAGACCCAGTACTTC	CSVAGLETQYF
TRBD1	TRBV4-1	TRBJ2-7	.	TGCGCCAGCAAACCTACCGATCCGGGACAGGGCTCCGAGCAGTACTTC	CASKPTDPGQGSEQYF
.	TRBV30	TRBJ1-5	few	TGTGCCTGGAGCCGAGGGATGGGGAGGCAGCCCCAGCATTTT	CAWSRGMGRQPQHF
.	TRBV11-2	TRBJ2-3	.	TGTGCCAGCAGCTTAGGGCGCCCAGATACGCAGTATTTT	CASSLGRPDTQYF
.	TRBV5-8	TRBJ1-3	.	TGTGCCAGCAGCAGGGGTACTGGAAACACCATATATTTT	CASSRGTGNTIYF
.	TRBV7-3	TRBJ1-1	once	TGTGCCAGCAGCTTACAGAGGGGGACTGAAGCTTTCTTT	CASSLQRGTEAFF
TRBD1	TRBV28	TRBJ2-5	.	TGTGCCAGCAGCTCGAGGGGGCGCGGGGAGACCCAGTACTTC	CASSSRGRGETQYF
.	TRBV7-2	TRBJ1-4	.	TGTGCCAGCAGCTTAGATTTGGGTTCCAGTGAAAAACTGTTTTTT	CASSLDLGSSEKLFF
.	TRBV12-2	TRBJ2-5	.	TGTGCAAGTCGCTTAGAGGAGGGGCAGGAGACCCAGTACTTC	CASRLEEGQETQYF
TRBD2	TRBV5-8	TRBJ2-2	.	TGTGCCAGCAGATTAGGACTAGCGGTGCGCCCAACCGGGGAGCTGTTTTTT	CASRLGLAVRPTGELFF
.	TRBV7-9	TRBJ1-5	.	TGTGCCAGCAGCTTAGACGACTCGTTGGGCCAGCCCCAGCATTTT	CASSLDDSLGQPQHF
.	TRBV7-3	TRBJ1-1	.	TGTGCCAGCAGCCTCCTGGCAGGGTCGGCCCCCCAGGGCACTGAAGCTTTCTTT	CASSLLAGSAPQGTEAFF
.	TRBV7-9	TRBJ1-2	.	TGTGCCAGCAGCTCCAACCTGTGGACAGCAAAAGGGGGCTACACCTTC	CASSSNLWTAKGGYTF
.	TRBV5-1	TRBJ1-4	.	TGCGCCAGCAGCTTGGAAGGGACGGGATACGAAAAACTGTTTTTT	CASSLEGTGYEKLFF
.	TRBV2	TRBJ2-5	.	TGTGCCAGCAGTGAAGAGGCCACAGGGAGGGAGACCCAGTACTTC	CASSEEATGRETQYF
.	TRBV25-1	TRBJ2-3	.	TGTGCCAGCAGTGAATATTTGGGGGGCACAGATACGCAGTATTTT	CASSEYLGGTDTQYF
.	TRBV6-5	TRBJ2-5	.	TGTGCCAGCAGTTACGACTTGCTGGAGACCCAGTACTTC	CASSYDLLETQYF
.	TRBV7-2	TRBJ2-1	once	TGTGCCAGCAGCAAAATAATTCGTTACAATGAGCAGTTCTTC	CASSKIIRYNEQFF
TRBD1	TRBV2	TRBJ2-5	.	TGTGCCAGCAGTGGAACCGGGACAGCTCAAGAGACCCAGTACTTC	CASSGTGTAQETQYF
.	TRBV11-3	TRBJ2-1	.	TGTGCCAGCAGTTTTTCTAGCCTCCGTCGCAATGAGCAGTTCTTC	CASSFSSLRRNEQFF
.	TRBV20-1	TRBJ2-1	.	TGCAGTGCTATAGGGCACAATGAGCAGTTCTTC	CSAIGHNEQFF
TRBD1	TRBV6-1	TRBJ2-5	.	TGTGCCATCAGTGGTCGTCCCGGGACAGTCCAAGAGACCCAGTACTTC	CAISGRPGTVQETQYF
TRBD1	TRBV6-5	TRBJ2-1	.	TGTGCCAGCAGTTACCGTGGTACAGGGGAAGGGTATGAGCAGTTCTTC	CASSYRGTGEGYEQFF
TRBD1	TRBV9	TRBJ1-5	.	TGTGCCAGCAGCGCCGGACAGGGGAGGGAGCCCCAGCATTTT	CASSAGQGREPQHF
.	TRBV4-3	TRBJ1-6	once	TGCGCCAGCAGCCAAGCCTCTGGATCTTCACCCCTCCACTTT	CASSQASGSSPLHF
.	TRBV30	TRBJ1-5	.	TGTGCCTGGAGTCAGCAGGTGACTCAGCCCCAGCATTTT	CAWSQQVTQPQHF
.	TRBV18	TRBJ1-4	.	TGTGCCAGCTCACCAAGGCAGACTGAAAAACTGTTTTTT	CASSPRQTEKLFF
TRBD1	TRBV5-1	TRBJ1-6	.	TGCGCCAGCAGCGCCGGGACAGGGGGTGGCTCCTATAATTCACCCCTCCACTTT	CASSAGTGGGSYNSPLHF
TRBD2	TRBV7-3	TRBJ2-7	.	TGTGCCAGCAGCTTAAATAGCGGGGGCTCCTACGAGCAGTACTTC	CASSLNSGGSYEQYF
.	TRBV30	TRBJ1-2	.	TGTGCCTGGATTAGGGGACTGTCTCGGGGCTACACCTTC	CAWIRGLSRGYTF
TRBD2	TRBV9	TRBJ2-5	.	TGTGCCAGCAGCGTAGCTAGCGGGTGGAGTGAGACCCAGTACTTC	CASSVASGWSETQYF
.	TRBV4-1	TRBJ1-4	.	TGCGCCAGCAGCCAAGGAACTGGAGGGAGGGGAACTAATGAAAAACTGTTTTTT	CASSQGTGGRGTNEKLFF
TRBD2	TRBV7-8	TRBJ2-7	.	TGTGCCAGCAGCTTAGGTCGGGCGGGGGAAACCTACGAGCAGTACTTC	CASSLGRAGETYEQYF
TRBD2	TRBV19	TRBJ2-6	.	TGTGCCAGTAGTATATTAGGCGGGGGCTCTGGGGCCAACGTCCTGACTTTC	CASSILGGGSGANVLTF
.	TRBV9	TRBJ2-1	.	TGTGCCAGCAGCGTAGGCCGGGGTTCCAGCAAGAACAATGAGCAGTTCTTC	CASSVGRGSSKNNEQFF
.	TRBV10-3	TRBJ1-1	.	TGTGCCATCTCTTCACTACAGGACACTGAAGCTTTCTTT	CAISSLQDTEAFF
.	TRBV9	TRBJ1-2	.	TGTGCCAGCAGCGTCCCTGGAGGGTATGGCTACACCTTC	CASSVPGGYGYTF
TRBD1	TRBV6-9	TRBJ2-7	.	TGTGCCAGCCAGGGCAGGGGGTACGAGCAGTACTTC	CASQGRGYEQYF
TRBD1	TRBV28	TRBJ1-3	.	TGTGCCAGCAGTTTAGGGACAGTCTCTGGAAACACCATATATTTT	CASSLGTVSGNTIYF